These 24 T cell receptor beta chains share one sample of origin, sequenced in a study of T-cell reconstitution after alpha-beta-depleted transplantation in children. The library targeted TCRbeta and was prepared with unique molecular identifiers. TCRdb itself ran the PCR reads through MiXCR, one entry per CDR3 protein. Here the sample spans hundreds of thousands of distinct CDR3 sequences, 6.5% to 9% being singletons. Findings of the study overall: The authors attributed T-cell counts and diversity one year after transplant mostly to newly produced T cells.

Their specific antigens are unknown. This material consisted of peripheral blood, taken 360 days after TCRalphabeta/CD19-depleted stem cell transplant. The receptors here all came from a female patient aged 2-9 years who had a stem cell transplant for Fanconi anemia, so the T cells may come from the graft donor.

This clonotype showed up many times. V gene TRBV29-1 combines with J gene TRBJ1-2, with D possibly TRBD1 on 5 matching bases. The V gene lost 7 bases and the J gene lost 3 bases, with 9 bases spanning the gap. There are 11 residues in the CDR3. Germline CDR1 reads SQVTM; CDR2 reads ANQGSEA. Written as DNA, the CDR3 is TGCAGCGGGGGGAGTGACTATGGCTACACCTTC. Translating gives CSGGSDYGYTF.

To note about this clonotype: One junction end does not reproduce the germline sequence, and a read error may be involved. The chain joins TRBV28 to TRBJ1-5; D is unclear. CDR3 length: 13 residues. Germline lookup yields CDR1 MDHEN and CDR2 SYDVKM. In DNA, the CDR3 is TGTGCCAGCAGTTTCCTACCGGGTGTGCCCGAGCATTTT. It codes for CASSFLPGVPEHF.

This clonotype has ten or more counts. The chain uses TRBV11-1 and TRBJ2-7, with D possibly being TRBD1 (5 bases). Trimming pared 3 bases from V and 4 bases from J, leaving 16 bases between. CDR3 length: 15 amino acids. Per germline, CDR1 SGHAT and CDR2 FQDESV (reference sequence). As DNA, the CDR3 is TGTGCCAGCAGCTTTTGGCAGGGCGACTTGTACGAGCAGTACTTC. It encodes CASSFWQGDLYEQYF.

This clonotype has more than one count but fewer than ten. The chain combines TRBV20-1 with TRBJ1-5; 8 nucleotides match TRBD1. Trimming removed 6 bases from V and 5 bases from J; junction bases left unmatched: 6. This CDR3 has 13 amino acids. The germline V gene has CDR1 DFQATT and CDR2 SNEGSKA (reference sequence). In nucleotides, the CDR3 is TGCAGTGCCAGGACAGGGCCCCATCAGCCCCAGCATTTT. Amino acids: CSARTGPHQPQHF.

The V call is TRBV20-1, the J call TRBJ1-6; 9 nucleotides line up with TRBD1. The germline gives CDR1 DFQATT, CDR2 SNEGSKA (reference sequence). The CDR3 is 16 residues long. V was clipped by 6 bases and J by 10 bases; unmatched bases: 16. This CDR3 reads CSAPSYRDRAASPLHF. In nucleotides, the CDR3 is TGCAGTGCCCCCTCCTACCGGGACAGGGCGGCGTCACCCCTCCACTTT.

The rearrangement links TRBV7-8 to TRBJ2-1; 15 bases line up with TRBD2. The CDR3 has 19 residues. Per germline, CDR1 SGHVS and CDR2 FQNEAQ. V shed 1 base and J 6 bases; nucleotides not matched to a gene: 10. CDR3 DNA: TGTGCCAGCAGCTTAGTCCTCAGGACTAGCGGGGGGGCTTTCAATGAGCAGTTCTTC. This translates into CASSLVLRTSGGAFNEQFF.

This clonotype was observed many times. This chain joins TRBV5-6 and TRBJ2-7; possible D gene TRBD1, 5 bases. V lost 0 bases, J lost 6 bases, and 7 bases lay in between. Germline CDR1 reads SGHDT; CDR2 reads YYEEEE. This CDR3 comprises 12 residues. In DNA, the CDR3 is TGTGCCAGCAGCTTGGATGACAGCGAGCAGTACGTC. Translation: CASSLDDSEQYV.

This clonotype was detected many times. This chain uses TRBV20-1 with TRBJ2-7; D may match TRBD1 or TRBD2 (6 bases each). Germline CDR1 reads DFQATT; CDR2 reads SNEGSKA (reference sequence). The CDR3 sequence is 15 residues long. V lost 3 bases, J lost 2 bases, and 17 bases lay in between. The CDR3: CSASSTGRITYEQYF. The CDR3 DNA follows: TGCAGTGCTAGTAGTACAGGGAGGATAACCTACGAGCAGTACTTC.

The chain employs TRBV5-8 and TRBJ1-2; 7 nucleotides agree with TRBD1. CDR1 SGHTS and CDR2 YDEGEE come from the germline V gene. The CDR3 runs to 15 residues. After removal of 1 base from V and 4 bases from J, the junction contained 7 bases not matched to a gene. The CDR3 sequence: CASSLLRDSPYGYTF. The CDR3 nucleotides read TGTGCCAGCAGCTTGCTCCGGGACAGTCCCTATGGCTACACCTTC. Variable domain in full (rest from reference TRBV5-8 and TRBJ1-2): EAGVTQSPTHLIKTRGQQATLRCSPISGHTSVYWYQQALGLGLQFLLWYDEGEERNRGNFPPRFSGRQFPNYSSELNVNALELEDSALYLCASSLLRDSPYGYTFGSGTRLTVV.

This clonotype was observed at least ten times. The CDR3 region has the DNA TGTGCCAGCAGCTTCCAGCCTGGGGCTGAAGCTTTCTTT. It codes for CASSFQPGAEAFF. The rearrangement uses TRBV7-3 and TRBJ1-1; D is ambiguous. The germline CDR1 and CDR2 sequences are SGHTA and FQGTGA. With 3 bases removed from V and 6 bases from J, the gap between germline ends came to 11 bases. This CDR3 region has 13 residues. The variable domain in full, completed from reference TRBV7-3 and TRBJ1-1, reads GAGVSQTPSNKVTEKGKYVELRCDPISGHTALYWYRQSLGQGPEFLIYFQGTGAADDSGLPNDRFFAVRPEGSVSTLKIQRTERGDSAVYLCASSFQPGAEAFFGQGTRLTVV.

V usage is TRBV27 and J usage is TRBJ2-7; TRBD2 might be the D (6 bases). This CDR3 spans 15 amino acids. Germline V gives CDR1 MNHEY, CDR2 SMNVEV (reference sequence). V was trimmed by 5 bases and J by 0 bases, leaving 14 bases between them. The CDR3 coding sequence is TGTGCCAGCAGTCGAACTAGGGGACTCTCCTACGAGCAGTACTTC. The encoded protein is CASSRTRGLSYEQYF.

This clonotype was seen at least ten times. This chain uses TRBV9 with TRBJ2-3; no reliable D call. Trimming removed 0 bases from V and 4 bases from J, with 9 bases in between. Germline assignment: CDR1 SGDLS and CDR2 YYNGEE. The length of the CDR3 is 14 residues. The CDR3 nucleotides read TGTGCCAGCAGCGTAGAACTGGCCCCAGATACGCAGTATTTT. Protein product: CASSVELAPDTQYF.

This clonotype was detected many times. The V gene is TRBV9, the J gene TRBJ2-2; 9 bases match TRBD1. CDR1 is SGDLS, CDR2 YYNGEE, per germline. The junction had 9 bases not matched to a gene; V was cut back by 4 bases and J by 5 bases. The CDR3 consists of 16 residues. CDR3 nucleotides: TGTGCCAGCAGCCCGAGACAGGGGGGATTGACCGGGGAGCTGTTTTTT. Translated: CASSPRQGGLTGELFF.

The chain couples TRBV4-2 to TRBJ2-3, with 12 bases lining up with TRBD2. This CDR3 region has 18 residues. Germline V gene sequence: CDR1 LGHNA, CDR2 YNFKEQ. V was clipped by 4 bases and J by 2 bases; unmatched bases: 10. The CDR3 coding sequence is TGTGCCAGCAGCCCCTCTCAGACTAGCGGGGGCCTCACAGATACGCAGTATTTT. Translated, it gives CASSPSQTSGGLTDTQYF.

At least ten counts were recorded for this clonotype. This rearrangement joins TRBV5-5 to TRBJ2-7; 9 bases are shared with TRBD1. Trimming at V came to 0 bases and at J to 3 bases, leaving 10 bases not matched to a gene. The germline CDR1 and CDR2 sequences are SGHKS and YYEKEE (reference sequence). This CDR3 has 17 residues. CDR3 residues: CASSLASWGQGFYEQYF. CDR3 sequence (DNA): TGTGCCAGCAGCTTGGCCTCTTGGGGACAGGGATTCTACGAGCAGTACTTC.

This clonotype has more than one count but fewer than ten. The chain is built from TRBV2 and TRBJ2-4; 14 nucleotides line up with TRBD2. Germline values: CDR1 SNHLY, CDR2 FYNNEI. The V and J ends lost 5 bases and 8 bases, in that order; junction bases with no gene match: 8. There are 16 residues in the CDR3. This chain's CDR3 is CASSPTSGGARDIQYF. CDR3 coding DNA: TGTGCCAGCAGTCCGACTAGCGGGGGGGCGAGGGACATTCAGTACTTC.

This clonotype was observed many times. This chain joins TRBV7-6 and TRBJ2-7, with 7 bases aligning to TRBD1. In germline, CDR1 is SGHVS, CDR2 FNYEAQ. There are 15 residues in the CDR3. Trimming removed 1 base from V and 6 bases from J; junction bases left unmatched: 9. CDR3 coding DNA: TGTGCCAGCAGCTTAGTTAGGGGGCCAATTAGCGAGCAGTACTTC. This translates into CASSLVRGPISEQYF.

This clonotype was detected many times. The V gene is TRBV20-1, the J gene TRBJ1-5, with a weak D call TRBD1 (5 bases). CDR1 and CDR2 from the germline V gene are DFQATT and SNEGSKA (reference sequence). The CDR3 length is 13 residues. The V end was cut by 1 base, the J end by 5 bases, with 9 bases between. CDR3 loop: CSARGGEDQPQHF. The CDR3 DNA sequence: TGCAGTGCTAGAGGAGGGGAGGATCAGCCCCAGCATTTT.

The table lists this clonotype with many counts. The chain links TRBV30 to TRBJ1-1; tentatively, D is TRBD1 (6 bases). Trimming shortened V by 3 bases and J by 8 bases, and 16 bases separated the two germline ends. The CDR3 is 13 amino acids. The V gene's germline CDR1 is GTSNPN and CDR2 SVGIG (reference sequence). Here the CDR3 reads CAWSVRSGTEAFF. Written as DNA, the CDR3 is TGTGCCTGGAGCGTCCGATCCGGGACAGAAGCTTTCTTT.

This clonotype has at least ten counts. This chain links TRBV5-1 with TRBJ2-5, with 13 bases aligning to TRBD2. This CDR3 region has 15 residues. Germline V gives CDR1 SGHRS, CDR2 YFSETQ. Trimming removed 3 bases from V and 5 bases from J; junction bases left unmatched: 4. The CDR3 loop is CASSYGLAGEETQYF. The CDR3 DNA follows: TGCGCCAGCAGCTACGGACTAGCGGGAGAGGAGACCCAGTACTTC.

This clonotype appeared a single time. The CDR3 region is CASRYNMRTSSYNEQFF. The CDR3 DNA reads TGTGCCAGCAGATATAATATGAGGACTTCCTCCTACAATGAGCAGTTCTTC. The chain joins TRBV6-2 or TRBV6-3 to TRBJ2-1; D might be TRBD2 (5 bases). The CDR3 contains 17 residues. The V gene lost 6 bases and the J gene lost 0 bases, with 18 bases spanning the gap. Germline lookup yields CDR1 MNHEY and CDR2 SVGEGT.

This clonotype was picked up a small number of times. The V call is TRBV27, the J call TRBJ2-7, with TRBD2 matching over 8 bases. The CDR3 has 13 residues. Trimming cost V 6 bases and J 6 bases; bases outside gene matches: 7. CDR1 and CDR2 (germline): MNHEY, SMNVEV (reference sequence). CDR3 DNA: TGTGCCAGCAGCCGCATTAGCGGGACCGAGCAGTACGTC. Translated, it gives CASSRISGTEQYV.

This clonotype was observed a handful of times. The rearrangement links TRBV20-1 to TRBJ2-2, with 12 bases that match TRBD1. The CDR3 consists of 19 residues. Trimming cost V 6 bases and J 0 bases; bases outside gene matches: 14. CDR1 is DFQATT, CDR2 SNEGSKA, per germline (reference sequence). As DNA, the CDR3 is TGCAGTGCCAGAATCGGTCCGGGACAGGGGGCGTCGAACACCGGGGAGCTGTTTTTT. It codes for CSARIGPGQGASNTGELFF.

The rearrangement links TRBV25-1 to TRBJ1-2, with 7 bases identical to TRBD1. The germline V gene has CDR1 MGHDK and CDR2 SYGVNS. The CDR3 runs to 14 residues. The V segment lost 4 bases and the J segment 4 bases; nucleotides outside the gene matches: 6. The CDR3 spells CASSGQGPSYGYTF. Written as DNA, the CDR3 is TGTGCCAGCAGTGGACAGGGACCTTCCTATGGCTACACCTTC.